A single sample is the source of the 18 T cell receptor beta chains below, sequenced in a study of CD8+ T cells in alopecia areata. Sequencing templates came from extracted RNA that was reverse transcribed into cDNA. Clones were read by immunoSEQ multiplex PCR, and TCRdb kept only the in-frame ones, dropping some. The sample consists of 100,000 to 150,000 clones, approximately 48% of them appearing once. Sequencing was performed on CD8+ T cells sorted from blood, taken at week 0. These receptors originate from a human donor with alopecia areata.

This clone was detected only a few times. The chain couples TRBV13 to TRBJ2-7, with D perhaps matching TRBD1 (6 bases). The CDR3 has 13 amino acids. V was clipped by 7 bases and J by 0 bases, with 10 bases between them. The germline CDR1 and CDR2 sequences are PRHDT and FYEKMQ (reference sequence). DNA for the CDR3: TGTGCCAGCACCGAGGGGGTCTCCTACGAGCAGTACTTC. Amino acid sequence: CASTEGVSYEQYF.

The rearrangement links TRBV5-1 to TRBJ2-1; TRBD2 aligns across 7 bases. Per germline, CDR1 SGHRS and CDR2 YFSETQ. V lost 2 bases, J lost 1 base, and 6 bases stayed unmatched. The CDR3 covers 16 residues. CDR3 coding DNA: TGCGCCAGCAGCTTCCGGGCGGGGGAGTCCTACAATGAGCAGTTCTTC. Its protein is CASSFRAGESYNEQFF. The variable domain in full, with the rest retrieved from reference TRBV5-1 and TRBJ2-1, is KAGVTQTPRYLIKTRGQQVTLSCSPISGHRSVSWYQQTPGQGLQFLFEYFSETQRNKGNFPGRFSGRQFSNSRSEMNVSTLELGDSALYLCASSFRAGESYNEQFFGPGTRLTVL.

The DNA of the CDR3 is TGTGCCAGCAGTTCCGGACAGGGTAACACCATATATTTT. Translated: CASSSGQGNTIYF. The J gene is TRBJ1-3, the V gene TRBV27; 8 nucleotides line up with TRBD1. The CDR3 spans 13 residues. V trimming: 4 bases; J trimming: 7 bases; junction bases outside the gene matches: 3. From germline, CDR1 is MNHEY and CDR2 SMNVEV (reference sequence).

There are a few counts of this clone. The chain couples TRBV25-1 to TRBJ1-4; the D is unclear. Germline V CDR1 and CDR2: MGHDK, SYGVNS. The ends were cut back, 8 bases at V and 8 bases at J, with 12 bases in the middle. The CDR3 sequence is 12 residues long. CDR3 sequence reads: CASATGPEKLFF. CDR3 bases: TGTGCCAGCGCCACGGGCCCCGAAAAACTGTTTTTT.

This clone showed up just a few times. The chain links TRBV7-9 to TRBJ2-3, with 11 bases identical to TRBD1. The CDR3 runs to 15 residues. The V and J ends lost 4 bases and 1 base, in that order; junction bases with no gene match: 1. From germline, CDR1 is SEHNR and CDR2 FQNEAQ (reference sequence). The CDR3 bases are TGTGCCAGCAGCTGGACAGGGGGCGGCACAGATACGCAGTATTTT. This gives the protein CASSWTGGGTDTQYF.

This clone was seen ten or more times. V is TRBV5-4 and J is TRBJ2-7; D remains unclear. V lost 2 bases to trimming and J lost 0 bases, with 9 bases between them. This CDR3 is 14 amino acids long. The germline CDR1 and CDR2 sequences are SGHNT and YYREEE (reference sequence). CDR3 region: CASSFAKGSYEQYF. CDR3 sequence (DNA): TGTGCCAGCAGCTTTGCCAAAGGCTCCTACGAGCAGTACTTC.

CDR3 residues: CASLGRQTMNTEAFF. CDR3 in DNA: TGTGCCAGCCTCGGGAGGCAGACTATGAACACTGAAGCTTTCTTT. V is TRBV5-6 and J is TRBJ1-1; D uncertain. CDR3 length equals 15 residues. Trimming removed 7 bases from V and 0 bases from J, with 16 bases in between. The germline V gene encodes CDR1 SGHDT and CDR2 YYEEEE.

The chain is built from TRBV6-5 and TRBJ1-5; D is ambiguous. V was cut by 5 bases and J by 4 bases, with 9 bases left in between. The CDR3 runs 13 residues. Looked up from germline, CDR1 is MNHEY and CDR2 is SVGAGI. The CDR3 sequence: CASSMEGNQPQHF. The CDR3 bases are TGTGCCAGCAGTATGGAGGGTAATCAGCCCCAGCATTTT.

A few counts support this clone. This rearrangement joins TRBV5-6 to TRBJ2-5, with D perhaps TRBD1 or TRBD2 (6 bases each). V was trimmed by 0 bases and J by 1 base, leaving 13 bases between them. This CDR3 has 16 residues. Germline-derived CDR1 and CDR2 are SGHDT and YYEEEE. The CDR3 sequence: CASSLGYGGLQETQYF. Here the CDR3 DNA reads TGTGCCAGCAGCTTGGGTTACGGGGGCCTCCAAGAGACCCAGTACTTC. Supplemented by reference TRBV5-6 and TRBJ2-5, the full variable domain reads DAGVTQSPTHLIKTRGQQVTLRCSPKSGHDTVSWYQQALGQGPQFIFQYYEEEERQRGNFPDRFSGHQFPNYSSELNVNALLLGDSALYLCASSLGYGGLQETQYFGPGTRLLVL.

This chain connects TRBV30 to TRBJ2-2; TRBD2 matches 7 bases. V trimming: 0 bases; J trimming: 0 bases; junction bases outside the gene matches: 13. CDR3 length equals 19 residues. The V gene's germline CDR1 is GTSNPN and CDR2 SVGIG (reference sequence). The CDR3 DNA reads TGTGCCTGGAGTGTATGGTGGGGAGGGACGGATACGAACACCGGGGAGCTGTTTTTT. As protein: CAWSVWWGGTDTNTGELFF. Supplemented by reference TRBV30 and TRBJ2-2, the full variable domain reads SQTIHQWPATLVQPVGSPLSLECTVEGTSNPNLYWYRQAAGRGLQLLFYSVGIGQISSEVPQNLSASRPQDRQFILSSKKLLLSDSGFYLCAWSVWWGGTDTNTGELFFGEGSRLTVL.

The sample holds a few counts of this clone. The genes are TRBV27 and TRBJ2-3; possible D gene TRBD1, 5 bases. This CDR3 contains 13 residues. Germline values: CDR1 MNHEY, CDR2 SMNVEV (reference sequence). Deletions cut 4 bases from V and 5 bases from J, with 10 bases between. CDR3 loop: CASSYWGGDTQYF. DNA of the CDR3: TGTGCCAGCAGTTACTGGGGCGGAGATACGCAGTATTTT.

This rearrangement joins TRBV5-1 to TRBJ2-2; TRBD1 agrees at 11 bases. Trimming took 2 bases from V and 4 from J; bases not matched to a gene: 10. The germline CDR1 and CDR2 sequences are SGHRS and YFSETQ. This CDR3 has 18 amino acids. CDR3 DNA sequence: TGCGCCAGCAGCTTTTCAAGGGGACAGGGGGTCGGCACCGGGGAGCTGTTTTTT. Its translation is CASSFSRGQGVGTGELFF. Variable domain in full (rest from reference TRBV5-1 and TRBJ2-2): KAGVTQTPRYLIKTRGQQVTLSCSPISGHRSVSWYQQTPGQGLQFLFEYFSETQRNKGNFPGRFSGRQFSNSRSEMNVSTLELGDSALYLCASSFSRGQGVGTGELFFGEGSRLTVL.

The genes are TRBV2 and TRBJ2-3; D is unclear. The CDR3 has 15 residues. Germline CDR1 is SNHLY and CDR2 is FYNNEI. The V end was cut by 3 bases, the J end by 6 bases, with 16 bases between. For the CDR3, the DNA is TGTGCCAGCAGTGATCCGGGCCTTTATAGGGATACGCAGTATTTT. Protein product: CASSDPGLYRDTQYF.

The chain employs TRBV5-1 and TRBJ2-6; maybe TRBD1 (7 bases). V shed 2 bases and J shed 2 bases, with 17 bases lying between them. Germline CDR1 is SGHRS and CDR2 is YFSETQ. This CDR3 comprises 18 residues. CDR3 coding DNA: TGCGCCAGCAGCTTCGGCAGGGGGGCTGGTACTGGGGCCAACGTCCTGACTTTC. This codes for CASSFGRGAGTGANVLTF.

Notes on this clone: The junction departs from germline at one end; a sequencing error may be responsible. The V gene is TRBV2, the J gene TRBJ2-4, with D maybe TRBD1 (6 bases). CDR3 size: 15 residues. Germline lookup yields CDR1 SNHLY and CDR2 FYNNEI. In DNA, the CDR3 is TGTGCCAGCAGCCCGCCCATCACTTCACACAGGGCTGGGAACTTC. Its translation: CASSPPITSHRAGNF. Complete variable domain (other parts from reference TRBV2 and TRBJ2-4): EPEVTQTPSHQVTQMGQEVILRCVPISNHLYFYWYRQILGQKVEFLVSFYNNEISEKSEIFDDQFSVERPDGSNFTLKIRSTKLEDSAMYFCASSPPITSHRAGNFGAGTRLSVL.

The sample holds a few counts of this clone. Different DNA sequences within this sample yield the same CDR3. The chain couples TRBV13 to TRBJ2-7, with 10 bases aligning to TRBD2. J gave up 2 bases and V 0 bases, and 1 base lay outside the gene matches. Per germline, CDR1 PRHDT and CDR2 FYEKMQ (reference sequence). CDR3 length: 15 residues. The CDR3 DNA follows: TGTGCCAGCAGCTTAGGACTAGCGGGGCCCTACGAGCAGTACTTC. Translating it yields CASSLGLAGPYEQYF. Together with reference TRBV13 and TRBJ2-7, the CDR3 gives the full variable domain: AAGVIQSPRHLIKEKRETATLKCYPIPRHDTVYWYQQGPGQDPQFLISFYEKMQSDKGSIPDRFSAQQFSDYHSELNMSSLELGDSALYFCASSLGLAGPYEQYFGPGTRLTVT.

This chain joins TRBV27 and TRBJ2-5; D not resolved. V dropped 1 base and J dropped 1 base, with 4 bases sitting between them. This CDR3 is 13 amino acids long. Germline assignment: CDR1 MNHEY and CDR2 SMNVEV (reference sequence). This CDR3 is CASSLWTQETQYF. The CDR3 DNA is TGTGCCAGCAGTTTATGGACCCAAGAGACCCAGTACTTC.

This chain joins TRBV29-1 and TRBJ2-7; D is perhaps TRBD2 (6 bases). V lost 4 bases to trimming and J lost 3 bases, with 22 bases between them. Germline loops: CDR1 SQVTM, CDR2 ANQGSEA. The CDR3 is made up of 16 amino acids. As DNA, the CDR3 is TGCAGCGTTGTCCGTTTCGCCTTCGGAGCGGGCTACGAGCAGTACTTC. Amino acid sequence: CSVVRFAFGAGYEQYF.